A single sample is the source of the 18 T cell receptor beta chains below, sequenced in a study of cytomegalovirus exposure and HLA in healthy donors. The primer mix had 60 Vbeta and 13 Jbeta primers. Sequenced by immunoSEQ multiplex PCR; TCRdb stores in-frame clones only, minus some. The data contain around 150,000 clones, about 84% of them singletons. Sequencing was done on a sample of PBMCs. These receptors originate from a man aged 45-65 years in good health and CMV-seronegative.

This chain links TRBV6-6 with TRBJ2-1; 10 bases match TRBD1. Germline CDR1 reads MNHNY; CDR2 reads SVGAGI (reference sequence). The length of the CDR3 is 16 residues. The V gene end was trimmed by 3 bases and the J gene end by 1 base; junction bases not matched to a gene: 3. In DNA form, the CDR3 reads TGTGCCAGCAGTTATAGGGACAGGGGTTCCTACAATGAGCAGTTCTTC. It translates to CASSYRDRGSYNEQFF.

V usage is TRBV6-5 and J usage is TRBJ1-1, with 7 nucleotides matching TRBD1. J was trimmed by 0 bases and V by 6 bases; bases with no gene match: 7. The CDR3 runs to 15 residues. Germline values: CDR1 MNHEY, CDR2 SVGAGI. The DNA of the CDR3 is TGTGCCAGCAGCCGCCGGGACAGCATGAACACTGAAGCTTTCTTT. The encoded protein is CASSRRDSMNTEAFF.

The gene calls are TRBV5-4 and TRBJ2-7, with TRBD2 matching 12 bases. This CDR3 is 15 amino acids long. Germline V gene data show CDR1 as SGHNT and CDR2 as YYREEE (reference sequence). V shed 4 bases, J shed 4 bases, and the junction held 6 bases outside the gene matches. The CDR3 DNA reads TGTGCCAGCAGCCGGACAGGACTAGCGGGGTACGAGCAGTACTTC. Its translation is CASSRTGLAGYEQYF.

This CDR3 is CASSRTQGPNYGYTF. DNA for the CDR3: TGTGCCAGCAGCAGGACGCAGGGCCCCAACTATGGCTACACCTTC. The rearrangement joins TRBV27 to TRBJ1-2; perhaps TRBD1 as D (5 bases). CDR1 is MNHEY and CDR2 is SMNVEV in the germline V gene (reference sequence). The CDR3 runs to 15 residues. Trimming cost V 6 bases and J 2 bases, with 16 bases left between them.

The chain recombines TRBV27 with TRBJ1-1; 7 bases match TRBD1. V trimming: 6 bases; J trimming: 5 bases; junction bases outside the gene matches: 6. From germline, CDR1 is MNHEY and CDR2 SMNVEV (reference sequence). The CDR3 consists of 13 residues. DNA of the CDR3: TGTGCCAGCAGGACGACAGGGATGACTGAAGCTTTCTTT. This translates into CASRTTGMTEAFF.

The V gene is TRBV2, the J gene TRBJ1-1; 7 positions agree with TRBD1. This CDR3 is 13 amino acids long. CDR1 is SNHLY, CDR2 FYNNEI, per germline. Losses at the gene ends were 10 bases for V and 7 bases for J; bases not matched to a gene: 12. This chain's CDR3 is CATSSTGTVEAFF. The CDR3 nucleotides read TGTGCCACCTCGTCAACTGGGACAGTTGAAGCTTTCTTT. Using reference TRBV2 and TRBJ1-1 for the parts outside the CDR3, the full variable domain is EPEVTQTPSHQVTQMGQEVILRCVPISNHLYFYWYRQILGQKVEFLVSFYNNEISEKSEIFDDQFSVERPDGSNFTLKIRSTKLEDSAMYFCATSSTGTVEAFFGQGTRLTVV.

The chain couples TRBV28 to TRBJ1-3, with 8 bases that match TRBD1. V was clipped by 5 bases and J by 3 bases; unmatched bases: 9. CDR3 length equals 16 residues. From germline, CDR1 is MDHEN and CDR2 SYDVKM. The CDR3 reads CASSPTTGGSGNTIYF. In DNA form, the CDR3 reads TGTGCCAGCAGTCCCACCACAGGGGGAAGTGGAAACACCATATATTTT.

J is TRBJ2-7 and V is TRBV27; TRBD2 aligns across 9 bases. Germline V gives CDR1 MNHEY, CDR2 SMNVEV (reference sequence). The V and J ends lost 8 bases and 4 bases, in that order; junction bases with no gene match: 12. The CDR3 is 15 amino acids. The CDR3 region is CASGTPGLAAYEQYF. CDR3 nucleotide sequence: TGTGCCAGCGGTACTCCGGGACTAGCAGCGTACGAGCAGTACTTC.

V and J are TRBV29-1 and TRBJ2-1, with D possibly matching TRBD1 (6 bases). This CDR3 is built from 14 residues. Looked up from germline, CDR1 is SQVTM and CDR2 is ANQGSEA. Trimming pared 3 bases from V and 4 bases from J, leaving 13 bases between. CDR3 region: CSVDRTALYNEQFF. CDR3 DNA sequence: TGCAGCGTTGACAGGACAGCCTTATACAATGAGCAGTTCTTC.

The V and J genes are TRBV5-1 and TRBJ2-5, with D perhaps TRBD2 (5 bases). Trimming took 4 bases from V and 2 from J, leaving 15 bases between them. Germline V gene sequence: CDR1 SGHRS, CDR2 YFSETQ. The CDR3 contains 15 residues. DNA of the CDR3: TGCGCCAGCAGCCCTAGAGGGCACCAACAAGAGACCCAGTACTTC. The encoded protein is CASSPRGHQQETQYF.

This chain joins TRBV19 and TRBJ2-5, with a tentative D call TRBD2 (6 bases). CDR1 is LNHDA, CDR2 SQIVND, per germline (reference sequence). The germline V and J ends were trimmed by 5 bases and 9 bases, with 16 bases remaining between them. The CDR3 runs to 13 residues. CDR3 sequence reads: CASSPLTTGAQYF. CDR3 in DNA: TGTGCCAGTAGTCCCCTTACCACGGGGGCCCAGTACTTC.

The chain links TRBV28 to TRBJ1-6; D is possibly TRBD1 (5 bases). This CDR3 comprises 15 residues. Trimming removed 0 bases from V and 9 bases from J, with 12 bases in between. Germline V lookup: CDR1 MDHEN, CDR2 SYDVKM. In DNA, the CDR3 is TGTGCCAGCAGTTTATGGCAGGGTCTGGGTTCACCCCTCCACTTT. This sequence encodes CASSLWQGLGSPLHF.

This clone was counted a few times. This chain uses TRBV9 with TRBJ1-3, with D unresolved. V was pared by 6 bases and J by 2 bases, with 9 bases between. This CDR3 region has 13 residues. From germline, CDR1 is SGDLS and CDR2 YYNGEE. For the CDR3, the DNA is TGTGCCAGCACGTCAGGTCCTGGAAACACCATATATTTT. It is translated as CASTSGPGNTIYF.

The sample holds one count of this clone. The chain uses TRBV6-5 and TRBJ1-5, with 8 bases lining up with TRBD1. The CDR3 totals 14 residues. The ends lost 6 bases at V and 6 bases at J; junction bases unmatched: 7. Germline V lookup: CDR1 MNHEY, CDR2 SVGAGI. CDR3 loop: CASSRGQGSQPQHF. The DNA of the CDR3 is TGTGCCAGCAGCCGTGGACAGGGCAGTCAGCCCCAGCATTTT.

This chain joins TRBV6-5 and TRBJ1-6; D not resolved. Germline V gives CDR1 MNHEY, CDR2 SVGAGI. The CDR3 is 16 residues long. V lost 0 bases and J lost 8, with 14 bases in between. The CDR3 here is CASSYSSVSPDSPLHF. The CDR3, as DNA: TGTGCCAGCAGTTACTCGTCCGTCTCTCCTGATTCACCCCTCCACTTT.

The genes are TRBV4-1 and TRBJ1-2; D remains unclear. The length of the CDR3 is 17 residues. V was trimmed by 0 bases and J by 1 base, leaving 15 bases between them. Germline V gene sequence: CDR1 MGHRA, CDR2 YSYEKL. Written as DNA, the CDR3 is TGCGCCAGCAGCCAAGAGCCCGCGGGAGGATTTAACTATGGCTACACCTTC. Its translation: CASSQEPAGGFNYGYTF.

The chain employs TRBV11-3 and TRBJ2-1, with TRBD2 identical over 16 bases. Trimming removed 0 bases from V and 0 bases from J; junction bases left unmatched: 5. CDR3 length: 20 amino acids. Germline V gene lookup returns CDR1 SGHNT and CDR2 YENEEA. The CDR3 here is CASSLDYGTSGRVSYNEQFF. In nucleotides, the CDR3 is TGTGCCAGCAGCTTAGACTACGGGACTAGCGGGAGGGTCTCCTACAATGAGCAGTTCTTC.

In this sample, this clone turned up a few times. The chain couples TRBV6-5 to TRBJ1-1, with 7 bases aligning to TRBD1. The CDR3 length is 15 residues. With 2 bases clipped from V and 1 base from J, the junction kept 4 bases outside the gene matches. In germline, CDR1 is MNHEY, CDR2 SVGAGI. The CDR3 protein is CASSYTGDRNTEAFF. The CDR3 nucleotides read TGTGCCAGCAGTTACACAGGGGACCGGAACACTGAAGCTTTCTTT.